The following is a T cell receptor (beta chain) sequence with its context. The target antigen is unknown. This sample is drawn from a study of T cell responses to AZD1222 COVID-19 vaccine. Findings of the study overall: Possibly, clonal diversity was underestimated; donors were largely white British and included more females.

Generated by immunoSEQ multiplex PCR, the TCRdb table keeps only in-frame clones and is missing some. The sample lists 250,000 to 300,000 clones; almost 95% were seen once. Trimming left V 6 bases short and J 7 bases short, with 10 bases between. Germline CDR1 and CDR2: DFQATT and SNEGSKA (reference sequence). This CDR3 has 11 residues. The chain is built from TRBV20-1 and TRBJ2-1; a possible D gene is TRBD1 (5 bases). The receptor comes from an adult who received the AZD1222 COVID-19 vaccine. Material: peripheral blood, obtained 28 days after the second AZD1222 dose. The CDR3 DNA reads TGCAGTGCGATCAGGGCTAATGAGCAGTTCTTC. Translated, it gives CSAIRANEQFF.